This T cell receptor (beta chain) was found in a study of cytomegalovirus exposure and HLA in healthy donors. Study summary: Genetic ancestry analysis placed 75% to 85% of the 350 to 500 donors that were genotyped in the Caucasian-associated cluster.

Trimming took 5 bases from V and 9 from J; bases not matched to a gene: 14. There are 16 residues in the CDR3. Germline lookup yields CDR1 SGHRS and CDR2 YFSETQ. PCR amplification relied on 60 Vbeta primers (plus 13 Jbeta primers). Only in-frame clones appear in the TCRdb table, and some are missing; sequencing was by immunoSEQ multiplex PCR. This table has over 150,000 clones, less than 85% appearing once. This chain connects TRBV5-1 to TRBJ1-6, with 7 bases fitting TRBD1. The receptor was derived from a man in his late teens or twenties in good health and CMV-seronegative. Material for sequencing was PBMCs. CDR3 residues: CASRPQGGSRGSPLHF. The DNA of the CDR3 is TGCGCCAGCAGACCGCAGGGGGGCAGTAGAGGTTCACCCCTCCACTTT.